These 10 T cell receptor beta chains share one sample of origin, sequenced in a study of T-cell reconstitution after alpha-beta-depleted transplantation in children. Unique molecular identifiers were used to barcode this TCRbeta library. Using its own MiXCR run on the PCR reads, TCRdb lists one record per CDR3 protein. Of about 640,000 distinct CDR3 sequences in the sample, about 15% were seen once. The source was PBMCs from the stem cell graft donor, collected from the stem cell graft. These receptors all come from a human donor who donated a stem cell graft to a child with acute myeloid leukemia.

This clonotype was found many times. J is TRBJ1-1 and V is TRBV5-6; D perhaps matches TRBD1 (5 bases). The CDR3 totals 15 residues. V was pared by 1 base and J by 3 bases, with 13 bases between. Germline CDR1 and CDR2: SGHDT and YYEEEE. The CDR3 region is CASSLNSREDTEAFF. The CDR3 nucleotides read TGTGCCAGCAGCTTGAATTCCAGGGAGGACACTGAAGCTTTCTTT.

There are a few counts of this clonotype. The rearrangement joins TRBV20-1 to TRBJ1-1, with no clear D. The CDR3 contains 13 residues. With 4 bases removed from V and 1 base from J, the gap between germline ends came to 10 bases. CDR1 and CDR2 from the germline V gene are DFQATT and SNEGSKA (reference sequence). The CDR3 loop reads CSANPLENTEAFF. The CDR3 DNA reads TGCAGTGCTAATCCCCTCGAGAACACTGAAGCTTTCTTT.

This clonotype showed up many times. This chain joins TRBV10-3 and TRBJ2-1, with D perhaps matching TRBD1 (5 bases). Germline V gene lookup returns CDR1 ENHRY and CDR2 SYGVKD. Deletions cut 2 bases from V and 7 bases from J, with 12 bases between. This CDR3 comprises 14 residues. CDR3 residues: CAISEGAFLNEQFF. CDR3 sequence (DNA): TGTGCCATCAGTGAGGGGGCCTTCCTGAATGAGCAGTTCTTC.

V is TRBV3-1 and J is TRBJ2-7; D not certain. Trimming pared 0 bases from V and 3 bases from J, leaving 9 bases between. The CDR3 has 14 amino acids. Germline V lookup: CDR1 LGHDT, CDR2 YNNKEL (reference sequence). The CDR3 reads CASSQEINNYEQYF. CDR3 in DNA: TGTGCCAGCAGCCAAGAGATCAACAACTACGAGCAGTACTTC.

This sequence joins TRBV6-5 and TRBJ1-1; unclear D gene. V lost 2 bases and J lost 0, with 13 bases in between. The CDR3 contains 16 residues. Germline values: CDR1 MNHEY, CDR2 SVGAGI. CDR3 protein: CASSYNREVMNTEAFF. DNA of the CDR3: TGTGCCAGCAGTTACAATCGGGAAGTTATGAACACTGAAGCTTTCTTT.

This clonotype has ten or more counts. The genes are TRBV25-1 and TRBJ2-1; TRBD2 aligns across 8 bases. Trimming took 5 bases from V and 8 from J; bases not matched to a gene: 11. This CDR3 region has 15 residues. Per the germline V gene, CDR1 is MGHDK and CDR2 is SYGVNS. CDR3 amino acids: CASSISGAGVDEQFF. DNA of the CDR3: TGTGCCAGCAGTATTAGCGGGGCTGGGGTCGATGAGCAGTTCTTC.

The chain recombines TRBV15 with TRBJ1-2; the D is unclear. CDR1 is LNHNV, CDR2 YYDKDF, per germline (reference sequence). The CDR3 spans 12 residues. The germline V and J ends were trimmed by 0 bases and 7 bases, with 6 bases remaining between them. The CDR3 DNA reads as TGTGCCACCAGCAGAGAAGTGGGTGGCTACACCTTC. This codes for CATSREVGGYTF.

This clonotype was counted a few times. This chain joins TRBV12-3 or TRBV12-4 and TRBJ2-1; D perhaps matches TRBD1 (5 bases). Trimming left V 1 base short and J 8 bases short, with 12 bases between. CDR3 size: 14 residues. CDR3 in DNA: TGTGCCAGCAGTTTAGAGGGGCCGATTTATGAGCAGTTCTTC. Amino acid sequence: CASSLEGPIYEQFF.

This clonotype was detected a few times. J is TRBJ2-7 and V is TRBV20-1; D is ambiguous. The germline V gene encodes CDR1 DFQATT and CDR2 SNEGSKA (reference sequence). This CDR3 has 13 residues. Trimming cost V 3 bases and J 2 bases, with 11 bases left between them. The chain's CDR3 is CSASLPSPYEQYV. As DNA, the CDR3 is TGCAGTGCTAGCCTCCCCAGCCCCTACGAGCAGTACGTC.

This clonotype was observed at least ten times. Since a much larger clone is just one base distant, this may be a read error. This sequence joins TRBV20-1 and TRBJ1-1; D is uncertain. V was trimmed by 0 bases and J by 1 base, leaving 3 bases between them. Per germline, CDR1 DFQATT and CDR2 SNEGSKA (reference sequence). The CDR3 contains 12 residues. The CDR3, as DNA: TGCAGTGCTAGAGAACCGAACACTGAAGCTTTCTTT. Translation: CSAREPNTEAFF.